The sequence of this TCR beta chain was determined in a study of vaccination effects on CD4 cells after COVID-19. Study overall: BNT162b2 vaccine or mRNA-1273 vaccine was given to participants in two doses. The study's findings and limits: The study found marked clonal contraction of infection- and vaccine-induced clones late after vaccination.

Viral peptide pools were used in the ViraFEST assay to expand antigen-specific CD4+ T cells, and sequencing came afterward. Subsequent to approximately 9 days of culture, CD4+ T cells were isolated. Previously uninfected by SARS-CoV-2, the vaccine recipients also showed negative nucleocapsid antibodies. The CDR3 loop spans 12 amino acids. Germline lookup yields CDR1 LNHNV and CDR2 YYDKDF (reference sequence). V gave up 0 bases and J gave up 16 bases; unmatched junction bases: 6. Sequencing was performed with immunoSEQ multiplex PCR; in TCRdb, only in-frame clones are kept and a portion is missing. The sample consists of roughly 41,000 clones, about 60% of them appearing once. For this clone: The antigen remains unidentified.

The sequencing here drew on CD4+ T cells from PBMCs cultured with HCoV-OC43 spike peptides, taken before COVID-19 vaccination. Subset described: HCoV-OC43 spike overlapping peptide pool stimulation. This receptor was obtained from a human donor who received a COVID-19 vaccine. The chain is built from TRBV15 and TRBJ2-1, with TRBD1 identical over 7 bases. In DNA form, the CDR3 reads TGTGCCACCAGCAGAGATACAGGGGCCCTATTCTTC. Its translation is CATSRDTGALFF.